These 32 T cell receptor beta chains originate from one sample sequenced in a study of prognosis after radiotherapy for stage I lung cancer. The TCR beta CDR3 region was amplified from genomic DNA, with two rounds of multiplex PCR being used for the amplification. Gene-specific primers for each TRBV and TRBJ gene drove first-round PCR. MiXCR was run by TCRdb on the multiplex PCR reads, yielding one entry per CDR3 protein. Of around 29,000 distinct CDR3 sequences in the sample, approximately 44% are singletons; the top ten hold under 15%. Sequencing was performed on PBMCs, taken before or after stereotactic body radiation therapy (not recorded which). These receptors were obtained from a donor at least 50 years old with non-small cell lung cancer.

The chain links TRBV6-5 to TRBJ1-1, with TRBD1 matching 7 bases. CDR3 length: 13 residues. The germline gives CDR1 MNHEY, CDR2 SVGAGI. With V trimmed by 4 bases and J by 5 bases, 4 bases remained unmatched. CDR3 protein: CASSSQGRTEAFF. The CDR3 DNA is TGTGCCAGCAGTTCACAGGGGCGGACTGAAGCTTTCTTT.

As concerns this clonotype: A clone one base away is much larger, so this may be a read error. V and J are TRBV4-2 and TRBJ2-1, with D unclear. This CDR3 is 14 amino acids long. Germline V gives CDR1 LGHNA, CDR2 YNFKEQ. Trimming removed 5 bases from V and 10 bases from J, with 18 bases in between. In DNA form, the CDR3 reads TGTGCCAGCAGCATTGCCTCTCCGGTCAGCGAGCAGTTCTTC. This sequence encodes CASSIASPVSEQFF.

This clonotype was observed a single time. This sequence joins TRBV6-2 or TRBV6-3 and TRBJ1-1, with TRBD1 as a possible D gene (5 bases). The CDR3 covers 13 residues. V was shortened by 6 bases and J by 5 bases, with 13 bases between the two germline ends. Germline CDR1 MNHEY, CDR2 SVGEGT. For the CDR3, the DNA is TGTGCCAGCAGCCGGCAGGGAGGGACTGAAGCTTTCTTT. This sequence encodes CASSRQGGTEAFF.

A remark on this clonotype: A read error may be the cause here, since a much bigger clone is one base away. The chain couples TRBV11-3 to TRBJ2-5; D perhaps matches TRBD1 (5 bases). Germline CDR1 reads SGHNT; CDR2 reads YENEEA. The CDR3 has 15 amino acids. Trimming took 4 bases from V and 1 from J, leaving 13 bases between them. CDR3 coding DNA: TGTGCCAGCAGCTCCCATGCGACAGCCCAAGAGACCCAGTACTTC. Protein sequence: CASSSHATAQETQYF.

Notes on this clonotype: A clone one base away is much larger, so this may be a read error. The CDR3 reads CASGRGSEAFF. CDR3 bases: TGCGCCAGCGGCCGGGGCAGTGAAGCTTTCTTT. This chain joins TRBV5-1 and TRBJ1-1; the D gene is possibly TRBD1 (5 bases). V was trimmed by 7 bases and J by 7 bases, leaving 11 bases between them. Germline CDR1 SGHRS, CDR2 YFSETQ. This CDR3 region has 11 residues. Using reference TRBV5-1 and TRBJ1-1 for the parts outside the CDR3, the full variable domain is KAGVTQTPRYLIKTRGQQVTLSCSPISGHRSVSWYQQTPGQGLQFLFEYFSETQRNKGNFPGRFSGRQFSNSRSEMNVSTLELGDSALYLCASGRGSEAFFGQGTRLTVV.

The chain couples TRBV7-2 to TRBJ2-7; D is ambiguous. The CDR3 is 15 amino acids. Germline CDR1 SGHTA, CDR2 FQGNSA. V was clipped by 4 bases and J by 2 bases, with 15 bases between them. The chain's CDR3 is CASSSIVGPAYEQYF. The DNA for the CDR3 is TGTGCCAGCAGCTCCATCGTTGGCCCTGCCTACGAGCAGTACTTC.

This clonotype came up many times. The chain joins TRBV12-3 or TRBV12-4 to TRBJ2-5; 10 bases line up with TRBD2. The J segment lost 5 bases and the V segment lost 2 bases, leaving 5 bases of the junction unmatched. CDR3 length equals 15 residues. CDR3: CASSLSSSGSETQYF. The CDR3 nucleotides read TGTGCCAGCAGTTTATCTTCTAGCGGGAGTGAGACCCAGTACTTC.

Regarding this clonotype: An end of the junction differs from the germline gene, which may be a read error. The chain recombines TRBV9 with TRBJ2-3, with a weak D call TRBD2 (5 bases). This CDR3 contains 14 residues. The germline CDR1 and CDR2 sequences are SGDLS and YYNGEE. The CDR3 reads CASSISVSTDRQYF. CDR3 coding DNA: TGTGCCAGTAGCATTAGCGTTAGCACAGATAGGCAGTATTTT. The full variable domain, rest sourced from reference TRBV9 and TRBJ2-3, is DSGVTQTPKHLITATGQRVTLRCSPRSGDLSVYWYQQSLDQGLQFLIQYYNGEERAKGNILERFSAQQFPDLHSELNLSSLELGDSALYFCASSISVSTDRQYFGPGTRLTVL.

This clonotype was recorded many times. V gene TRBV29-1 combines with J gene TRBJ1-1, with D perhaps matching TRBD1 (6 bases). V dropped 6 bases and J dropped 0 bases, with 8 bases sitting between them. Germline V gives CDR1 SQVTM, CDR2 ANQGSEA. This CDR3 is built from 12 residues. In nucleotides, the CDR3 is TGCAGCGTGGGACACATGAACACTGAAGCTTTCTTT. It codes for CSVGHMNTEAFF.

The chain couples TRBV12-3 or TRBV12-4 to TRBJ2-2, with no clear D. V was clipped by 4 bases and J by 2 bases, with 5 bases between them. CDR3 length: 13 amino acids. The CDR3 nucleotides read TGTGCCAGCAGTTCTAAAAACACCGGGGAGCTGTTTTTT. Translated: CASSSKNTGELFF.

This clonotype counts as medium-sized. As DNA, the CDR3 is TGTGCCAGCAGTCTCTCGGGGGCCGGGGAGCTGTTTTTT. Amino acids: CASSLSGAGELFF. The rearrangement joins TRBV11-2 to TRBJ2-2, with D tentatively TRBD2 (6 bases). Per germline, CDR1 SGHAT and CDR2 FQNNGV. V lost 6 bases and J 6 bases, leaving 11 bases between the germline ends. The CDR3 is 13 residues long.

This clonotype was seen repeatedly, ten times or more. V usage is TRBV18 and J usage is TRBJ2-7; D possibly corresponds to TRBD2 (6 bases). The CDR3 runs 14 residues. Trimming left V 3 bases short and J 0 bases short, with 9 bases between. Germline V lookup: CDR1 KGHSH, CDR2 LQKENI. CDR3 region: CASSPGSISYEQYF. CDR3 coding DNA: TGTGCCAGCTCACCCGGGAGCATCTCCTACGAGCAGTACTTC. Full variable domain (rest looked up from reference TRBV18 and TRBJ2-7): NAGVMQNPRHLVRRRGQEARLRCSPMKGHSHVYWYRQLPEEGLKFMVYLQKENIIDESGMPKERFSAEFPKEGPSILRIQQVVRGDSAAYFCASSPGSISYEQYFGPGTRLTVT.

This clonotype has ten or more counts. The chain uses TRBV7-9 and TRBJ2-7; 10 bases align to TRBD2. Germline CDR1 SEHNR, CDR2 FQNEAQ (reference sequence). The V and J ends lost 5 bases and 4 bases, in that order; junction bases with no gene match: 11. The length of the CDR3 is 16 residues. The CDR3 nucleotides are TGTGCCAGCAGCCGTGGGGGGGGACTAGCGAGGTACGAGCAGTACTTC. Translation: CASSRGGGLARYEQYF.

By sample share, this clonotype is medium-sized. The V and J genes are TRBV11-2 and TRBJ1-1; no definite D call. Trimming shortened V by 3 bases and J by 4 bases, and 9 bases separated the two germline ends. This CDR3 contains 13 residues. Looked up from germline, CDR1 is SGHAT and CDR2 is FQNNGV. The CDR3 nucleotides read TGTGCCAGCAGCTTGGAGAGTGTCACTGAAGCTTTCTTT. It yields the protein CASSLESVTEAFF.

About this clonotype itself: The junction differs from germline at one of its ends, possibly a read error. The chain combines TRBV7-3 with TRBJ2-1; TRBD1 is a possible D gene (6 bases). The CDR3 loop spans 15 amino acids. CDR1 SGHTA and CDR2 FQGTGA come from the germline V gene. The CDR3 coding sequence is TGTGCCAGCAGCTTAATGGGGGCCCTCTACGATGAGCAGTTCTTC. Translating gives CASSLMGALYDEQFF.

In the case of this clonotype: A much bigger clone sits one base away, suggesting this may be a read error. The gene calls are TRBV10-2 and TRBJ2-5, with 7 bases lining up with TRBD1. This CDR3 region has 15 residues. Trimming took 5 bases from V and 0 from J; bases not matched to a gene: 6. The germline CDR1 and CDR2 sequences are WSHSY and SAAADI. CDR3 protein: CASSRTGDYQETQYF. As DNA, the CDR3 is TGCGCCAGCAGTCGGACAGGCGATTACCAAGAGACCCAGTACTTC.

The J gene is TRBJ2-3, the V gene TRBV29-1, with D possibly matching TRBD1 (6 bases). CDR3 length equals 13 residues. CDR1 and CDR2 from the germline V gene are SQVTM and ANQGSEA. V lost 2 bases to trimming and J lost 3 bases, with 9 bases between them. CDR3 sequence: CSVEQQGTDTQYF. DNA of the CDR3: TGCAGCGTTGAACAGCAGGGGACAGATACGCAGTATTTT.

By share, this clonotype ranks as large. The chain joins TRBV6-8 to TRBJ1-2; TRBD1 might be the D (6 bases). The germline CDR1 and CDR2 sequences are MNHGY and SAAAGT. Trimming stripped 10 bases from V and 2 bases from J, with 11 bases between. The CDR3 consists of 12 residues. CDR3 residues: CATLTGNYGYTF. CDR3 nucleotide sequence: TGTGCCACCCTAACAGGGAACTATGGCTACACCTTC.

In regard to this clonotype: This may stem from a read error, because a much larger clone lies one nucleotide away. This rearrangement joins TRBV3-2 to TRBJ2-3; TRBD1 is the table's D call, not checked against the DNA. TRBV3-2 is termed a pseudogene. This CDR3 region has 14 residues. CDR3 region: CASSLAPSTDTKYF. CDR3 DNA: TGTGCCAGCAGTCTAGCGCCCAGCACAGATACGAAGTATTTT.

This clonotype was counted at least ten times. The gene calls are TRBV20-1 and TRBJ2-7; TRBD2 aligns across 11 bases. CDR1 is DFQATT and CDR2 is SNEGSKA in the germline V gene (reference sequence). J lost 2 bases, V lost 6 bases, and 9 bases had no gene match. The CDR3 spans 15 residues. CDR3 protein: CSARLAGYGAYEQYF. CDR3 bases: TGCAGTGCCCGACTAGCGGGATACGGGGCCTACGAGCAGTACTTC.

V and J are TRBV28 and TRBJ1-5; the D is unclear. Germline assignment: CDR1 MDHEN and CDR2 SYDVKM. CDR3 length: 15 amino acids. V lost 6 bases to trimming and J lost 0 bases, with 12 bases between them. The CDR3 DNA reads TGTGCCAGCAGGCCCTTGGTGGATAGCAATCAGCCCCAGCATTTT. It codes for CASRPLVDSNQPQHF. Variable domain in full (rest from reference TRBV28 and TRBJ1-5): DVKVTQSSRYLVKRTGEKVFLECVQDMDHENMFWYRQDPGLGLRLIYFSYDVKMKEKGDIPEGYSVSREKKERFSLILESASTNQTSMYLCASRPLVDSNQPQHFGDGTRLSIL.

This clonotype is labeled as medium-sized. The CDR3 DNA reads TGTGCCAGCAGCTTAATACCCACAGGGAGTTCCGGGGAGCTGTTTTTT. Encoded protein: CASSLIPTGSSGELFF. This chain uses TRBV7-9 with TRBJ2-2, with D possibly being TRBD1 (6 bases). Per germline, CDR1 SEHNR and CDR2 FQNEAQ (reference sequence). V dropped 2 bases and J dropped 6 bases, with 16 bases sitting between them. The length of the CDR3 is 16 residues.

This clonotype was found many times. V usage is TRBV12-5 and J usage is TRBJ1-5; no reliable D call. The CDR3 covers 15 residues. V lost 4 bases to trimming and J lost 2 bases, with 12 bases between them. CDR1 and CDR2 from the germline V gene are LGHNT and FRNRAP. In nucleotides, the CDR3 is TGTGCTAGTGGTTCCGACCCCCCAGGCAATCAGCCCCAGCATTTT. This translates into CASGSDPPGNQPQHF.

This clonotype has ten or more counts. This chain uses TRBV3-1 with TRBJ1-2; no clear D. The CDR3 is 13 residues long. V lost 1 base and J lost 4, with 7 bases in between. Per the germline V gene, CDR1 is LGHDT and CDR2 is YNNKEL (reference sequence). The CDR3 region is CASSQAKVYGYTF. Written as DNA, the CDR3 is TGTGCCAGCAGCCAAGCGAAGGTCTATGGCTACACCTTC.

The CDR3 protein is CAISPNRRSFF. Here the CDR3 DNA reads TGTGCCATCAGCCCAAATCGGAGATCTTTCTTT. The V gene is TRBV28, the J gene TRBJ1-1; no clear D. The CDR3 runs 11 residues. Germline values: CDR1 MDHEN, CDR2 SYDVKM. Trimming cost V 10 bases and J 12 bases, with 18 bases left between them.

This clonotype was seen repeatedly, ten times or more. The V gene is TRBV6-2 or TRBV6-3, the J gene TRBJ2-5; 8 nucleotides align to TRBD1. V shed 4 bases, J shed 5 bases, and the junction held 12 bases outside the gene matches. CDR3 length: 16 amino acids. CDR1 is MNHEY, CDR2 SVGEGT, per germline. The CDR3 nucleotides read TGTGCCAGCAGTTCCGCAGCGACAGGGGTGGGGGAGACCCAGTACTTC. It codes for CASSSAATGVGETQYF.

This clonotype was picked up many times. The chain links TRBV9 to TRBJ2-1, with 11 nucleotides matching TRBD1. The CDR3 is 16 amino acids. With 4 bases clipped from V and 5 bases from J, the junction kept 8 bases outside the gene matches. The germline gives CDR1 SGDLS, CDR2 YYNGEE. The DNA of the CDR3 is TGTGCCAGCAGCCCAAGGACAGGGGGCGCCGACAATGAGCAGTTCTTC. Protein product: CASSPRTGGADNEQFF.

V gene TRBV6-1 combines with J gene TRBJ2-7, with D perhaps TRBD1 or TRBD2 (7 bases each). CDR1 is MNHNS, CDR2 SASEGT, per germline. The length of the CDR3 is 20 residues. V lost 6 bases, J lost 2 bases, and 32 bases lay in between. The CDR3: CASRSPRGAGAAGGTYEQYF. DNA for the CDR3: TGTGCCAGCAGATCACCCCGGGGGGCGGGAGCGGCAGGGGGAACCTACGAGCAGTACTTC.

At least ten counts were recorded for this clonotype. This chain links TRBV19 with TRBJ2-1; D unclear. The CDR3 contains 15 residues. V gave up 2 bases and J gave up 0 bases, with 8 bases separating them. Germline V gene sequence: CDR1 LNHDA, CDR2 SQIVND (reference sequence). The CDR3: CASSIFRDSYNEQFF. The CDR3 DNA sequence: TGTGCCAGTAGTATATTCCGAGACTCCTACAATGAGCAGTTCTTC.

This clonotype was counted at least ten times. CDR3: CASSQALQGQETQYF. The CDR3 nucleotides read TGTGCCAGCAGCCAAGCGTTACAGGGTCAAGAGACCCAGTACTTC. The V gene is TRBV3-1, the J gene TRBJ2-5; the D gene is possibly TRBD1 (6 bases). CDR3 length: 15 amino acids. The germline gives CDR1 LGHDT, CDR2 YNNKEL (reference sequence). The ends were cut back, 1 base at V and 2 bases at J, with 11 bases in the middle.

The gene calls are TRBV6-1 and TRBJ2-7, with TRBD2 identical over 9 bases. Germline CDR1 and CDR2: MNHNS and SASEGT. The CDR3 totals 14 residues. After removal of 6 bases from V and 13 bases from J, the junction contained 16 bases not matched to a gene. As DNA, the CDR3 is TGTGCCAGCAGCGGCCAAGCGGGAGGATACGATCATTACTTC. Protein sequence: CASSGQAGGYDHYF.

As to this clonotype: A much larger clone differs by one base, so this may be a read error. The chain links TRBV7-3 to TRBJ1-1; D is undetermined. Germline V gene sequence: CDR1 SGHTA, CDR2 FQGTGA. The V end lost 0 bases, the J end lost 7 bases, and 9 bases lay between the germline ends. The CDR3 is 13 amino acids. The CDR3 loop is CASSLTMGNEAFF. The CDR3 DNA sequence: TGTGCCAGCAGCTTAACTATGGGTAATGAAGCTTTCTTT. The full variable domain, rest sourced from reference TRBV7-3 and TRBJ1-1, is GAGVSQTPSNKVTEKGKYVELRCDPISGHTALYWYRQSLGQGPEFLIYFQGTGAADDSGLPNDRFFAVRPEGSVSTLKIQRTERGDSAVYLCASSLTMGNEAFFGQGTRLTVV.